A selection of T cell receptor beta chains follows, all from one sample in a study of blood T cell repertoires in COVID-19. Clones were read by immunoSEQ multiplex PCR, and TCRdb kept only the in-frame ones, dropping some. Of hundreds of thousands of clones in the sample, approximately 87% are singletons; the top ten hold approximately 1.6%. The sequenced sample was peripheral blood. The source of these receptors is a woman in her forties who had recovered from COVID-19. Each CDR3 is given with its conserved first and last residue. Fields, in order: D gene, clone size, J gene, V gene, CDR3 protein, CDR3 DNA. D genes are given only for firm matches. Where a row states a size, it is once, few, many or the class of an expanded clone; other rows omit it.

. | . | TRBJ1-3 | TRBV10-3 | CAISETVYSGNTIYF | TGTGCCATCAGTGAGACCGTCTACTCTGGAAACACCATATATTTT
TRBD1 | . | TRBJ1-1 | TRBV3-1/TRBV3-2 | CASSPRQGEGEAFF | TGTGCCAGCAGCCCTAGACAGGGCGAAGGTGAAGCTTTCTTT
. | . | TRBJ2-3 | TRBV27 | CASSLFRGATDTQYF | TGTGCCAGCAGTTTATTCCGGGGGGCAACAGATACGCAGTATTTT
. | . | TRBJ2-3 | TRBV20-1 | CSASPVARTDTQYF | TGCAGTGCTAGTCCGGTAGCGCGAACAGATACGCAGTATTTT
TRBD1 | once | TRBJ1-5 | TRBV5-1 | CASSIGTGDQPQHF | TGCGCCAGCAGCATCGGGACAGGGGATCAGCCCCAGCATTTT
. | . | TRBJ2-5 | TRBV15 | CATSRGGYQETQYF | TGTGCCACCAGCAGAGGGGGCTACCAAGAGACCCAGTACTTC
. | once | TRBJ2-7 | TRBV7-6 | CASSLESGRNYEQYF | TGTGCCAGCAGCTTAGAGAGCGGGCGAAACTACGAGCAGTACTTC
. | few | TRBJ2-7 | TRBV5-1 | CASSLGQSYEQYF | TGCGCCAGCAGCTTGGGTCAGTCCTACGAGCAGTACTTC
. | . | TRBJ1-5 | TRBV5-1 | CASSLGWGLNQPQHF | TGCGCCAGCAGCTTGGGGTGGGGCCTAAATCAGCCCCAGCATTTT
. | . | TRBJ1-1 | TRBV5-5 | CASSLTRLNTEAFF | TGTGCCAGCAGCTTAACACGATTGAACACTGAAGCTTTCTTT
. | . | TRBJ1-2 | TRBV19 | CASQLMGRDNYGYTF | TGTGCCAGTCAACTAATGGGTCGGGATAACTATGGCTACACCTTC
. | . | TRBJ1-2 | TRBV6-1 | CASSEAPPGSANYGYTF | TGTGCCAGCAGTGAAGCGCCGCCGGGGTCGGCGAACTATGGCTACACCTTC
TRBD1 | . | TRBJ2-5 | TRBV6-6 | CASSSTGGAVHETQYF | TGTGCCAGCAGTTCCACAGGGGGCGCGGTACACGAGACCCAGTACTTC
. | . | TRBJ2-5 | TRBV14 | CASSQEIGRNQETQYF | TGTGCCAGCAGCCAAGAGATAGGGAGGAACCAAGAGACCCAGTACTTC
. | . | TRBJ2-7 | TRBV7-2 | CASSRMGLSYEQYF | TGTGCCAGCAGCCGTATGGGACTTTCCTACGAGCAGTACTTC
. | . | TRBJ1-1 | TRBV10-3 | CAISVGIKTDSQPTEAFF | TGTGCCATCAGTGTCGGAATTAAGACAGACTCACAACCTACTGAAGCTTTCTTT
. | . | TRBJ2-5 | TRBV7-9 | CASSDRETQYF | TGTGCCAGCAGCGATAGAGAGACCCAGTACTTC
. | . | TRBJ1-2 | TRBV5-1 | CASSWAPGYGYTF | TGCGCCAGCAGCTGGGCCCCAGGTTATGGCTACACCTTC
TRBD1 | once | TRBJ2-4 | TRBV5-4 | CATEGRDRGQDIQYF | TGTGCCACGGAGGGTAGGGACAGGGGGCAGGACATTCAGTACTTC
. | . | TRBJ1-5 | TRBV2 | CASSEVSPAQPQHF | TGTGCCAGCAGTGAAGTTAGCCCAGCTCAGCCCCAGCATTTT
. | . | TRBJ2-1 | TRBV6-5 | CASSYGEGGPYNEQFF | TGTGCCAGCAGTTACGGCGAGGGGGGGCCCTACAATGAGCAGTTCTTC
. | . | TRBJ2-2 | TRBV2 | CASRETPGDYTGELFF | TGTGCCAGCAGGGAAACTCCGGGTGACTACACCGGGGAGCTGTTTTTT
TRBD1 | . | TRBJ2-7 | TRBV29-1 | CSVMGQGSYEQYF | TGCAGCGTTATGGGACAGGGATCCTACGAGCAGTACTTC
. | . | TRBJ1-1 | TRBV6-2/TRBV6-3 | CASSYSEPRTEAFF | TGTGCCAGCAGTTACTCGGAGCCCCGCACTGAAGCTTTCTTT
. | . | TRBJ2-7 | TRBV11-1 | CASSFGRQSTYEQYF | TGTGCCAGCAGCTTCGGACGACAGTCCACCTACGAGCAGTACTTC
. | . | TRBJ1-2 | TRBV5-6 | CASDSDRGDYGYTF | TGTGCCAGCGACAGCGATCGGGGGGACTATGGCTACACCTTC
. | . | TRBJ1-1 | TRBV2 | CASRRDTNTEAFF | TGTGCCAGCAGAAGGGACACAAACACTGAAGCTTTCTTT
TRBD2 | . | TRBJ2-7 | TRBV11-3 | CASSPPGTRPYEQYF | TGTGCCAGCAGCCCGCCTGGGACTAGGCCCTACGAGCAGTACTTC
TRBD2 | . | TRBJ2-1 | TRBV2 | CASSGLGPGLVLNEQFF | TGTGCCAGCAGTGGACTTGGACCGGGACTAGTGCTCAATGAGCAGTTCTTC
. | . | TRBJ1-1 | TRBV29-1 | CSVVGLRNTEAFF | TGCAGCGTTGTAGGACTGAGGAACACTGAAGCTTTCTTT
TRBD2 | . | TRBJ2-3 | TRBV11-2 | CASSHPTSGVQYF | TGTGCCAGCAGCCACCCGACTAGCGGGGTCCAGTATTTT
TRBD1 | . | TRBJ2-3 | TRBV9 | CASSLLQGVADTQYF | TGTGCCAGCAGCCTCCTCCAGGGGGTCGCAGATACGCAGTATTTT
. | many | TRBJ2-7 | TRBV10-3 | CAISESTSRSSYEQYF | TGTGCCATCAGTGAAAGCACCTCAAGGAGCTCCTACGAGCAGTACTTC
. | . | TRBJ2-1 | TRBV7-9 | CASSLGRENEQFF | TGTGCCAGCAGCTTAGGTAGGGAGAATGAGCAGTTCTTC
. | once | TRBJ2-7 | TRBV19 | CASVKVGQGDSNEQYF | TGTGCCAGTGTCAAGGTTGGGCAGGGGGACTCTAACGAGCAGTACTTC
. | . | TRBJ2-5 | TRBV7-8 | CASAPTRGKETQYF | TGTGCCAGCGCGCCTACCAGGGGAAAGGAGACCCAGTACTTC
TRBD1 | few | TRBJ1-5 | TRBV6-6 | CASSPRDRGRVSNQPQHF | TGTGCCAGCAGTCCCCGGGACAGGGGGCGCGTTAGCAATCAGCCCCAGCATTTT
TRBD1 | . | TRBJ1-1 | TRBV11-2 | CASSSGQGTKLFTEAFF | TGTGCCAGCAGCTCGGGACAGGGGACCAAATTATTCACTGAAGCTTTCTTT
. | . | TRBJ1-1 | TRBV5-1 | CASSFGGMNTEAFF | TGCGCCAGCAGCTTCGGGGGGATGAACACTGAAGCTTTCTTT
. | once | TRBJ1-2 | TRBV2 | CASTEGEMGYTF | TGTGCCAGCACCGAAGGGGAAATGGGCTACACCTTC
TRBD1 | . | TRBJ1-3 | TRBV12-3/TRBV12-4 | CASSPWDSDTIYF | TGTGCCAGCAGTCCCTGGGACAGCGACACCATATATTTT
. | . | TRBJ1-2 | TRBV4-3 | CASSQEKTAAYGYTF | TGCGCCAGCAGCCAGGAAAAAACAGCGGCCTATGGCTACACCTTC
. | . | TRBJ2-7 | TRBV6-5 | CASSRGGGSYEQYF | TGTGCCAGCAGCAGGGGTGGAGGCTCCTACGAGCAGTACTTC
TRBD1 | . | TRBJ2-5 | TRBV6-5 | CASSWVQGTLETQYF | TGTGCCAGCAGTTGGGTACAGGGGACGTTAGAGACCCAGTACTTC
. | . | TRBJ1-2 | TRBV6-5 | CASSPRTGYGDGYTF | TGTGCCAGCAGTCCAAGAACAGGGTACGGGGATGGCTACACCTTC
TRBD2 | . | TRBJ2-3 | TRBV29-1 | CSVEWRGGTDTQYF | TGCAGCGTTGAGTGGCGGGGGGGCACAGATACGCAGTATTTT
. | . | TRBJ1-3 | TRBV6-5 | CASSKGSSGNTIYF | TGTGCCAGCTCCAAAGGGAGCTCTGGAAACACCATATATTTT
TRBD1 | . | TRBJ1-4 | TRBV3-1/TRBV3-2 | CASSQDFKAGGREKLFF | TGTGCCAGCAGCCAAGATTTTAAGGCAGGGGGCCGTGAAAAACTGTTTTTT
TRBD1 | . | TRBJ1-5 | TRBV11-3 | CASSLDRDRGLFNQPQHF | TGTGCCAGCAGCTTAGATCGAGACAGGGGATTGTTCAATCAGCCCCAGCATTTT
. | . | TRBJ2-1 | TRBV9 | CASSPPPLNNEQFF | TGTGCCAGCAGCCCCCCTCCACTAAACAATGAGCAGTTCTTC
. | . | TRBJ2-5 | TRBV3-1/TRBV3-2 | CASSQWGHQETQYF | TGTGCCAGCAGCCAGTGGGGCCACCAAGAGACCCAGTACTTC
TRBD1 | few | TRBJ2-2 | TRBV12-5 | CASGLVPGTGGLTGELFF | TGTGCTAGTGGTTTGGTACCCGGGACAGGGGGGTTAACCGGGGAGCTGTTTTTT
. | . | TRBJ1-3 | TRBV5-5 | CASSLVNSGNTIYF | TGTGCCAGCAGCTTGGTGAACAGCGGAAACACCATATATTTT
. | few | TRBJ1-1 | TRBV12-3/TRBV12-4 | CASSQDTLEAFF | TGTGCCAGCAGCCAGGACACCCTTGAAGCTTTCTTT